These 20 T cell receptor beta chains were sequenced from one sample in a study of cytotoxic CD8 clonotypes in ibrutinib-treated CLL. Assay used: immunoSEQ multiplex PCR; TCRdb lists only in-frame clones, some missing. The data hold approximately 120,000 clones, with 55% to 75% observed a single time. This material consisted of PBMCs, taken after 24 months of ibrutinib treatment. These receptors were obtained from a human donor with chronic lymphocytic leukemia.

This sequence joins TRBV5-1 and TRBJ2-1; D gene uncertain. Germline CDR1 reads SGHRS; CDR2 reads YFSETQ. V lost 0 bases and J lost 6, with 10 bases in between. The CDR3 contains 14 residues. In DNA, the CDR3 is TGCGCCAGCAGCTTGGGACCCCTCGGCAATGAGCAGTTCTTC. Translating it yields CASSLGPLGNEQFF.

The CDR3 DNA follows: TGTGCCAGCTCACCGTTGACAGATTCCCCCGAGCAGTACTTC. Protein: CASSPLTDSPEQYF. The J gene is TRBJ2-7, the V gene TRBV18; D may be TRBD1 (5 bases). The CDR3 is 14 amino acids. In germline, CDR1 is KGHSH, CDR2 LQKENI. The V and J ends lost 3 bases and 6 bases respectively, with 15 bases between them.

This chain links TRBV20-1 with TRBJ1-2; D is possibly TRBD1 (5 bases). Between the trimmed V and J ends, which lost 7 bases and 2 bases, there was a span of 8 bases. The CDR3 has 11 amino acids. The germline CDR1 and CDR2 sequences are DFQATT and SNEGSKA (reference sequence). CDR3 loop: CSGSGNYGYTF. CDR3 coding DNA: TGCAGTGGTTCAGGGAACTATGGCTACACCTTC.

The chain uses TRBV9 and TRBJ2-7, with D perhaps matching TRBD2 (5 bases). CDR3 size: 13 residues. The germline V gene has CDR1 SGDLS and CDR2 YYNGEE. Deletions cut 7 bases from V and 3 bases from J, with 14 bases between. This chain's CDR3 is CASEDGEFYEQYF. The CDR3 DNA follows: TGTGCCAGCGAGGATGGGGAGTTCTACGAGCAGTACTTC.

V is TRBV29-1 and J is TRBJ1-2; TRBD1 matches at 7 bases. Germline V CDR1 and CDR2: SQVTM, ANQGSEA. Unmatched junction bases numbered 16, after V lost 4 bases and J lost 2 bases. This CDR3 region has 17 residues. CDR3 loop: CSVVYPEGDSENYGYTF. The CDR3, as DNA: TGCAGCGTTGTTTACCCCGAGGGGGACAGCGAGAACTATGGCTACACCTTC.

The table lists this clone with a few counts. This sequence joins TRBV6-4 and TRBJ1-5; tentatively, D is TRBD1 (5 bases). Germline V gene lookup returns CDR1 MRHNA and CDR2 SNTAGT. The CDR3 loop spans 15 amino acids. Trimming removed 5 bases from V and 0 bases from J, with 11 bases in between. Here the CDR3 reads CASSPDRYSNQPQHF. The CDR3 region has the DNA TGTGCCAGCAGTCCAGACAGATATAGCAATCAGCCCCAGCATTTT.

This clone occurred a few times. The chain is built from TRBV30 and TRBJ2-3, with a possible D match to TRBD2 (6 bases). Germline V CDR1 and CDR2: GTSNPN, SVGIG (reference sequence). The V gene lost 5 bases and the J gene lost 6 bases, with 18 bases spanning the gap. The CDR3 loop spans 14 amino acids. The CDR3 DNA follows: TGTGCCTGGGCAGGCGGGGTGGACGGGGATACGCAGTATTTT. The encoded protein is CAWAGGVDGDTQYF. Full variable domain (remainder filled in from reference TRBV30 and TRBJ2-3): SQTIHQWPATLVQPVGSPLSLECTVEGTSNPNLYWYRQAAGRGLQLLFYSVGIGQISSEVPQNLSASRPQDRQFILSSKKLLLSDSGFYLCAWAGGVDGDTQYFGPGTRLTVL.

This clone was picked up one time. The J gene is TRBJ1-5, the V gene TRBV27, with 7 nucleotides matching TRBD1. J gave up 7 bases and V 5 bases, and 8 bases lay outside the gene matches. CDR1 and CDR2 from the germline V gene are MNHEY and SMNVEV (reference sequence). This CDR3 has 14 residues. The CDR3: CASSRGQGEQPQHF. DNA of the CDR3: TGTGCCAGCAGTCGAGGTCAGGGGGAACAGCCCCAGCATTTT.

The chain links TRBV20-1 to TRBJ2-1; D unclear. The germline V and J ends were trimmed by 5 bases and 9 bases, with 11 bases remaining between them. The CDR3 length is 11 residues. Looked up from germline, CDR1 is DFQATT and CDR2 is SNEGSKA (reference sequence). The CDR3 DNA reads TGCAGTGCTGAGACTGTTTCTGAGCAGTTCTTC. Protein product: CSAETVSEQFF.

CDR3 coding DNA: TGTGCCTGGAGAAGGCGGGACAGGGTCAATGAGCAGTTCTTC. Translation: CAWRRRDRVNEQFF. The V gene is TRBV30, the J gene TRBJ2-1, with 9 bases identical to TRBD1. This CDR3 has 14 amino acids. Germline V gene sequence: CDR1 GTSNPN, CDR2 SVGIG (reference sequence). After removal of 3 bases from V and 6 bases from J, the junction contained 6 bases not matched to a gene.

The J gene is TRBJ2-1, the V gene TRBV19; TRBD1 agrees at 9 bases. The CDR3 sequence is 15 residues long. V lost 6 bases, J lost 4 bases, and 7 bases stayed unmatched. Germline V gene lookup returns CDR1 LNHDA and CDR2 SQIVND (reference sequence). CDR3 in amino acids: CASRDRGQGYNEQFF. Here the CDR3 DNA reads TGTGCCAGTAGGGACAGGGGCCAGGGATACAATGAGCAGTTCTTC.

A few counts support this clone. V and J are TRBV7-8 and TRBJ1-6, with 8 bases aligning to TRBD1. The CDR3 loop spans 17 amino acids. The V gene's germline CDR1 is SGHVS and CDR2 FQNEAQ. The V and J ends lost 1 base and 8 bases, in that order; junction bases with no gene match: 10. CDR3 DNA sequence: TGTGCCAGCAGCTTAGTACCTCTTTTGACAGGGGATTCACCCCTCCACTTT. It translates to CASSLVPLLTGDSPLHF.

V gene TRBV9 combines with J gene TRBJ2-6; D could derive from TRBD1 or TRBD2 (5 bases each). The ends were cut back, 7 bases at V and 0 bases at J, with 14 bases in the middle. From germline, CDR1 is SGDLS and CDR2 YYNGEE. The CDR3 spans 16 residues. The CDR3 DNA reads as TGTGCCAGCCAACCGGGACCTGACTCTGGGGCCAACGTCCTGACTTTC. Its translation: CASQPGPDSGANVLTF.

This clone has just a few counts. This sequence joins TRBV6-1 and TRBJ2-1, with 9 bases matching TRBD2. There are 16 residues in the CDR3. Germline CDR1 and CDR2: MNHNS and SASEGT. J lost 7 bases, V lost 1 base, and 8 bases had no gene match. The CDR3 protein is CASSEEASGAANEQFF. Here the CDR3 DNA reads TGTGCCAGCAGTGAAGAGGCTAGCGGGGCCGCGAATGAGCAGTTCTTC.

The chain combines TRBV29-1 with TRBJ1-5, with TRBD1 matching 7 bases. The CDR3 extends over 13 amino acids. Germline V CDR1 and CDR2: SQVTM, ANQGSEA. Trimming at V came to 5 bases and at J to 3 bases, leaving 4 bases not matched to a gene. The DNA for the CDR3 is TGCAGCGTTAAAGGACAGGACAATCAGCCCCAGCATTTT. It specifies CSVKGQDNQPQHF.

V and J are TRBV30 and TRBJ1-2; D call uncertain. V was pared by 5 bases and J by 0 bases, with 16 bases between. CDR1 and CDR2 from the germline V gene are GTSNPN and SVGIG (reference sequence). The CDR3 consists of 15 residues. As DNA, the CDR3 is TGTGCCTGGGCATCGGCGGCAGAATCTAACTATGGCTACACCTTC. Translating it yields CAWASAAESNYGYTF.

This clone has only a few counts. The chain links TRBV6-5 to TRBJ1-6, with a tentative D call TRBD1 (6 bases). Trimming took 0 bases from V and 7 from J, leaving 7 bases between them. Germline V gene sequence: CDR1 MNHEY, CDR2 SVGAGI. CDR3 length: 14 residues. CDR3 amino acids: CASSYSQGNSPLHF. The CDR3 region has the DNA TGTGCCAGCAGTTACTCGCAGGGGAATTCACCCCTCCACTTT.

The chain carries TRBV6-5 and TRBJ2-7, with TRBD2 identical over 7 bases. The CDR3 covers 15 residues. The germline gives CDR1 MNHEY, CDR2 SVGAGI. The V segment lost 6 bases and the J segment 0 bases; nucleotides outside the gene matches: 8. The CDR3 spells CASRRSGDSSYEQYF. As DNA, the CDR3 is TGTGCCAGCAGACGCAGCGGGGATAGCTCCTACGAGCAGTACTTC.

V gene TRBV6-1 combines with J gene TRBJ2-1; weak D call: TRBD1 (5 bases). CDR1 and CDR2 from the germline V gene are MNHNS and SASEGT. This CDR3 has 16 amino acids. The germline V and J ends were trimmed by 2 bases and 0 bases, with 11 bases remaining between them. This CDR3 is CASSEWGSSSYNEQFF. As DNA, the CDR3 is TGTGCCAGCAGTGAATGGGGCTCGAGCTCCTACAATGAGCAGTTCTTC.

Note on this clone: One end of the junction varies from germline; a read error may be responsible. V usage is TRBV20-1 and J usage is TRBJ2-7; D remains unclear. CDR1 DFQATT and CDR2 SNEGSKA come from the germline V gene (reference sequence). The CDR3 sequence is 11 residues long. The CDR3 loop reads CSASPRQSLVF. In nucleotides, the CDR3 is TGCAGTGCTAGCCCCAGGCAGAGTCTCGTCTTC.